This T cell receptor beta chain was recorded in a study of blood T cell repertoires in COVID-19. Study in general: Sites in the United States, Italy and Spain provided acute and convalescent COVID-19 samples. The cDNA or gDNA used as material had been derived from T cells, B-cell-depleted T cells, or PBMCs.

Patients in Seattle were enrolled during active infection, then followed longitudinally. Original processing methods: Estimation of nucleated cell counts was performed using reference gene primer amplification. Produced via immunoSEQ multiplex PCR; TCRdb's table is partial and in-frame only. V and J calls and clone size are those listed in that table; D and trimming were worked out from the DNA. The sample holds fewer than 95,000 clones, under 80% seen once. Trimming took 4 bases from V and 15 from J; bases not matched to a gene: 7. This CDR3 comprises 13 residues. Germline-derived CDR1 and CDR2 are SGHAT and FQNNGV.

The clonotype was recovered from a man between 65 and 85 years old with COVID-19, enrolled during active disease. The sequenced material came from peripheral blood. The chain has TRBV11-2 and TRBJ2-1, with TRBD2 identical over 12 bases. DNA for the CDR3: TGTGCCAGCAGCTCGGGACTAGCGGGTTCCGCGTTCTTC. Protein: CASSSGLAGSAFF.